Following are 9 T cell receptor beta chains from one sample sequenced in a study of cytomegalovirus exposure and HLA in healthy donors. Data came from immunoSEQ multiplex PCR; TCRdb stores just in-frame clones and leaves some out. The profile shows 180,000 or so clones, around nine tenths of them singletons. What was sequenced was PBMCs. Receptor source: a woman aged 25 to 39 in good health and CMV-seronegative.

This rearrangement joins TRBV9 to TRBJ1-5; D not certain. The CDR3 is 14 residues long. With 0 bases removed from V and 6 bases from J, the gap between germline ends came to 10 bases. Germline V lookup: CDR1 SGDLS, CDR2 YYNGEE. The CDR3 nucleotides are TGTGCCAGCAGCGTAGGTGCGCTTGGTCAGCCCCAGCATTTT. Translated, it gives CASSVGALGQPQHF.

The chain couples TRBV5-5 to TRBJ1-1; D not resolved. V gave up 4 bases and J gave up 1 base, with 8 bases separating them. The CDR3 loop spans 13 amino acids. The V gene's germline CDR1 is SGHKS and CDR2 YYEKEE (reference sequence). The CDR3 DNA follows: TGTGCCAGCAGCACCGAGTCGAACACTGAAGCTTTCTTT. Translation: CASSTESNTEAFF.

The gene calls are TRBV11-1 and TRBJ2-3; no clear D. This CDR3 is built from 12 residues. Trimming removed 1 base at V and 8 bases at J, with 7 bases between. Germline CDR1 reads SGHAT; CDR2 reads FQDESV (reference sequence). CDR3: CASSLGAPTQYF. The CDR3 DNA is TGTGCCAGCAGCTTAGGGGCGCCTACGCAGTATTTT.

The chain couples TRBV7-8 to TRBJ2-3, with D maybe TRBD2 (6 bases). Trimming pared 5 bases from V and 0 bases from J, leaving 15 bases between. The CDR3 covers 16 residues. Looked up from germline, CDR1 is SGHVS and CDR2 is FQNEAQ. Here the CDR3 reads CASSAGTATSTDTQYF. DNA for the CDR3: TGTGCCAGCAGCGCGGGGACGGCGACTAGCACAGATACGCAGTATTTT.

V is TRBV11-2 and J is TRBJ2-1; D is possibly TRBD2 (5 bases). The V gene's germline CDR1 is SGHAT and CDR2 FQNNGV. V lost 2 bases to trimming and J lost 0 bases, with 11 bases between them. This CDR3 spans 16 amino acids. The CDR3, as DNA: TGTGCCAGCAGCTTAAACGGGGTGCTCTCCTACAATGAGCAGTTCTTC. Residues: CASSLNGVLSYNEQFF.

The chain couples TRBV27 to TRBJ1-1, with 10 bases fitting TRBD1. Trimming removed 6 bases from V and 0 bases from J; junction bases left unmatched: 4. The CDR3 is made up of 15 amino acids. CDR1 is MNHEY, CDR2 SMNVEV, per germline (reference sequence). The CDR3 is CASRTGGYVNTEAFF. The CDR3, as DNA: TGTGCCAGCAGGACAGGGGGCTACGTGAACACTGAAGCTTTCTTT.

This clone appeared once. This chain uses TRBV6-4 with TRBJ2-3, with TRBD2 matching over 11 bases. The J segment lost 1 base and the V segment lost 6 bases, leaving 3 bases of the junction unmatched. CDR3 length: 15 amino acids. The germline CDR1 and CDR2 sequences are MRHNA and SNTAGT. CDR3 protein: CASSTTSGGTDTQYF. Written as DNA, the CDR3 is TGTGCCAGCAGCACGACTAGCGGGGGCACAGATACGCAGTATTTT.

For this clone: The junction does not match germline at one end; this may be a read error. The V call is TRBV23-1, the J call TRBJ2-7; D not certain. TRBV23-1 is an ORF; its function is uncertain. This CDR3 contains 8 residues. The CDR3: CASSQVTF. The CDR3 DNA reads TGCGCCAGCAGTCAAGTTACATTC.

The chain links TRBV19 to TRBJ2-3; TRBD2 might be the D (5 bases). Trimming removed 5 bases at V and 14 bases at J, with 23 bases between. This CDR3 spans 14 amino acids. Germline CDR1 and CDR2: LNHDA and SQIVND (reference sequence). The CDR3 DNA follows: TGTGCCAGTAGTCCCACCTCCGGGGTGAATAGTCCGTATTTT. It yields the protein CASSPTSGVNSPYF.